The clone carrying this TCR beta chain was observed a few times. This sample is drawn from a study of blood T cell repertoires in COVID-19. Sequenced by immunoSEQ multiplex PCR; TCRdb stores in-frame clones only, minus some. The sample lists about 290,000 clones, over 80% seen once, with approximately 4.1% in the top ten. The J segment lost 4 bases and the V segment lost 4 bases, leaving 7 bases of the junction unmatched. Germline CDR1 is LNHNV and CDR2 is YYDKDF (reference sequence). The CDR3 totals 15 residues. The origin of this receptor is a woman in her 50s with active or convalescent COVID-19. The chain employs TRBV15 and TRBJ2-7; TRBD2 matches 10 bases. The sequencing input was peripheral blood. CDR3 loop: CATSTGLAEVYEQYF. CDR3 in DNA: TGTGCCACCAGCACCGGACTAGCGGAGGTATACGAGCAGTACTTC.